The 10 T cell receptor beta chains listed next were all sequenced from one sample in a study of circulating and synovial CD4+ cells in juvenile arthritis. Profiling relied on immunoSEQ multiplex PCR, and the TCRdb table lists in-frame clones only, not all of them. Counted here are around 32,000 clones, 93% occurring once; the ten biggest clones make up about 3.1%. Source material: CD4+ T cells from blood. These receptors all stem from a human donor with juvenile idiopathic arthritis.

CDR3 region: CASSEPAGPIRYF. As DNA, the CDR3 is TGTGCCAGCAGTGAACCAGCGGGGCCGATCCGGTACTTC. The genes are TRBV25-1 and TRBJ2-7; TRBD2 aligns across 7 bases. Germline V gives CDR1 MGHDK, CDR2 SYGVNS. CDR3 length: 13 amino acids. Trimming cost V 2 bases and J 12 bases; bases outside gene matches: 10.

This chain connects TRBV4-2 to TRBJ2-2; unclear D gene. Germline V gives CDR1 LGHNA, CDR2 YNFKEQ. The CDR3 extends over 12 amino acids. The V gene lost 3 bases and the J gene lost 9 bases, with 8 bases spanning the gap. The CDR3 sequence is CASSQENRELFF. The CDR3 DNA sequence: TGTGCCAGCAGCCAGGAGAATAGGGAGCTGTTTTTT.

This clone was counted a single time. V usage is TRBV4-1 and J usage is TRBJ1-5; D may be TRBD1 (6 bases). Germline CDR1 is MGHRA and CDR2 is YSYEKL. Trimming stripped 2 bases from V and 5 bases from J, with 25 bases between. The CDR3 runs 19 residues. The CDR3 region is CASSQTPRGARGNDQPQHF. The CDR3, as DNA: TGCGCCAGCAGCCAAACCCCGAGGGGTGCCAGGGGAAATGATCAGCCCCAGCATTTT.

The rearrangement joins TRBV5-5 to TRBJ2-2; D is possibly TRBD1 (6 bases). Germline loops: CDR1 SGHKS, CDR2 YYEKEE (reference sequence). V was pared by 4 bases and J by 5 bases, with 9 bases between. The length of the CDR3 is 13 residues. The CDR3 nucleotides read TGTGCCAGCAGCGGCCAGGGGACCGGGGAGCTGTTTTTT. Translating it yields CASSGQGTGELFF. The whole variable domain, filled in from reference TRBV5-5 and TRBJ2-2, reads DAGVTQSPTHLIKTRGQQVTLRCSPISGHKSVSWYQQVLGQGPQFIFQYYEKEERGRGNFPDRFSARQFPNYSSELNVNALLLGDSALYLCASSGQGTGELFFGEGSRLTVL.

V and J are TRBV28 and TRBJ2-7; D gene ambiguous. CDR1 is MDHEN, CDR2 SYDVKM, per germline. The CDR3 runs 12 residues. Trimming left V 4 bases short and J 4 bases short, with 8 bases between. CDR3 in DNA: TGTGCCAGCAGTTCGGGTCGTTACGAGCAGTACTTC. Translating gives CASSSGRYEQYF.

CDR3 DNA: TGTGCCAGCAGCTTAATAGGAGGCACAGATACGCAGTATTTT. Its protein is CASSLIGGTDTQYF. The V call is TRBV11-1, the J call TRBJ2-3; D gene uncertain. Germline values: CDR1 SGHAT, CDR2 FQDESV (reference sequence). CDR3 length: 14 residues. V lost 2 bases and J 1 base, leaving 7 bases between the germline ends.

The chain employs TRBV13 and TRBJ2-1, with 12 nucleotides matching TRBD2. The V segment lost 1 base and the J segment 13 bases; nucleotides outside the gene matches: 5. CDR1 and CDR2 from the germline V gene are PRHDT and FYEKMQ (reference sequence). The CDR3 sequence is 14 residues long. For the CDR3, the DNA is TGTGCCAGCAGCTTAGCGGCTAGCGGGAGGGCACAGTTCTTC. This codes for CASSLAASGRAQFF.

This clone was counted only a few times. J is TRBJ1-3 and V is TRBV19, with D possibly matching TRBD1 (5 bases). This CDR3 is 15 amino acids long. Trimming shortened V by 9 bases and J by 0 bases, and 15 bases separated the two germline ends. Germline V CDR1 and CDR2: LNHDA, SQIVND (reference sequence). The CDR3 loop reads CASRPDRHSGNTIYF. CDR3 coding DNA: TGTGCCAGCCGACCCGACAGACACTCTGGAAACACCATATATTTT.

V usage is TRBV5-1 and J usage is TRBJ2-7; TRBD2 agrees at 14 bases. In germline, CDR1 is SGHRS, CDR2 YFSETQ. Germline trimming cut 3 bases from V and 5 bases from J; bases unmatched to any gene: 7. This CDR3 is built from 16 residues. The CDR3 protein is CASSYQTSGRGDEQYF. The DNA for the CDR3 is TGCGCCAGCAGCTACCAGACTAGCGGGAGGGGTGACGAGCAGTACTTC.

V usage is TRBV27 and J usage is TRBJ1-1; 9 positions agree with TRBD1. CDR3 length equals 14 residues. The trim removed 6 bases at V and 5 bases at J, leaving 7 bases unmatched. Looked up from germline, CDR1 is MNHEY and CDR2 is SMNVEV (reference sequence). This CDR3 is CASRRPGTGTEAFF. The CDR3 DNA sequence: TGTGCCAGCAGACGCCCCGGGACAGGGACTGAAGCTTTCTTT.